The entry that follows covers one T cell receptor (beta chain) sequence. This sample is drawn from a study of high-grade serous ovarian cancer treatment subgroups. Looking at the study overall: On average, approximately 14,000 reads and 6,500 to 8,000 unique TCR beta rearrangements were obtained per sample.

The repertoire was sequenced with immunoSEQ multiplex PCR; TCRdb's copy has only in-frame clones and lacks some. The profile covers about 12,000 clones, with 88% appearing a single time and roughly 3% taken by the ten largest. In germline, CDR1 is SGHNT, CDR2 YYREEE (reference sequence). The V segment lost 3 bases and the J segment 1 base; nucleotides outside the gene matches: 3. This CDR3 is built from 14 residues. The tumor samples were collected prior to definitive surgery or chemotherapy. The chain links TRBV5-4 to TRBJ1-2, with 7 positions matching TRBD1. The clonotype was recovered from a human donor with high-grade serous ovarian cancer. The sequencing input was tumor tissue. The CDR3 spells CASSSGQVNYGYTF. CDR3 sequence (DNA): TGTGCCAGCAGCTCAGGACAGGTTAACTATGGCTACACCTTC.